Listed below are T cell receptor beta chains from one sample, sequenced in a study of T cell responses to AZD1222 COVID-19 vaccine. Assay: immunoSEQ multiplex PCR; the TCRdb copy retains only in-frame clones and omits some. In the table there are about 150,000 clones, around nine tenths of which are singletons. The source was peripheral blood, collected 28 days after the second AZD1222 dose. These receptors came from an adult who received the AZD1222 COVID-19 vaccine. CDR3s include the opening cysteine and the closing phenylalanine or tryptophan. Fields, in order: V gene, D gene, CDR3 length, clone size, J gene, CDR3 DNA, CDR3 protein. The D gene is left open where the match is weak. The size entry is marked missing in some rows and otherwise reads once, few, many or a size class.

V gene: TRBV9
D gene: NA
CDR3 length: 15
clone size: NA
J gene: TRBJ1-1
CDR3 DNA: TGTGCCAGCAGCGTAGCACACAGCGAGGACACTGAAGCTTTCTTT
CDR3 protein: CASSVAHSEDTEAFF

V gene: TRBV5-1
D gene: TRBD2
CDR3 length: 18
clone size: NA
J gene: TRBJ2-1
CDR3 DNA: TGCGCCAGCAGCTTGGCTCCCGTGGCTAGCGGGAGTTTCGATGAGCAGTTCTTC
CDR3 protein: CASSLAPVASGSFDEQFF

V gene: TRBV6-2/TRBV6-3
D gene: NA
CDR3 length: 15
clone size: NA
J gene: TRBJ2-5
CDR3 DNA: TGTGCCAGCAGTCACATCGGGGGCGCTTGGGAGACCCAGTACTTC
CDR3 protein: CASSHIGGAWETQYF

V gene: TRBV2
D gene: NA
CDR3 length: 13
clone size: NA
J gene: TRBJ1-5
CDR3 DNA: TGTGCCAGCAGTGAAGCGGAGGGGCAGCCCCAGCATTTT
CDR3 protein: CASSEAEGQPQHF

V gene: TRBV5-8
D gene: NA
CDR3 length: 11
clone size: NA
J gene: TRBJ1-1
CDR3 DNA: TGTGCCAGCAGCTTGTTAAATGAAGCTTTCTTT
CDR3 protein: CASSLLNEAFF

V gene: TRBV30
D gene: NA
CDR3 length: 12
clone size: NA
J gene: TRBJ2-3
CDR3 DNA: TGTGCCTGGAGCCAGAGCACAGATACGCAGTATTTT
CDR3 protein: CAWSQSTDTQYF

V gene: TRBV7-8
D gene: TRBD1
CDR3 length: 17
clone size: NA
J gene: TRBJ1-6
CDR3 DNA: TGTGCCAGCAGCTCGGGACAGCCGAGGGGTGGTAATTCACCCCTCCACTTT
CDR3 protein: CASSSGQPRGGNSPLHF

V gene: TRBV30
D gene: NA
CDR3 length: 15
clone size: NA
J gene: TRBJ1-1
CDR3 DNA: TGTGCCTGGACTCCATTTCTAGGGGGAGACAGAGGTGCTTTCTTT
CDR3 protein: CAWTPFLGGDRGAFF

V gene: TRBV11-3
D gene: NA
CDR3 length: 13
clone size: once
J gene: TRBJ2-7
CDR3 DNA: TGTGCCAGCAGCTTTGGGGACTCCTACGAGCAGTACTTC
CDR3 protein: CASSFGDSYEQYF

V gene: TRBV14
D gene: NA
CDR3 length: 14
clone size: few
J gene: TRBJ1-1
CDR3 DNA: TGTGCCAGCAGCCAAGATCGGGTGAACACTGAAGCTTTCTTT
CDR3 protein: CASSQDRVNTEAFF

V gene: TRBV25-1
D gene: NA
CDR3 length: 16
clone size: NA
J gene: TRBJ1-2
CDR3 DNA: TGTGCCAGCAGTGAATACTTTGAGGAGGCCGTCTATGGCTACACCTTC
CDR3 protein: CASSEYFEEAVYGYTF

V gene: TRBV6-6
D gene: TRBD1
CDR3 length: 13
clone size: NA
J gene: TRBJ2-7
CDR3 DNA: TGTGCCAGCATAGGACAGGGGGCTGGCGAGCAGTACTTC
CDR3 protein: CASIGQGAGEQYF

V gene: TRBV6-2/TRBV6-3
D gene: TRBD1
CDR3 length: 16
clone size: NA
J gene: TRBJ1-5
CDR3 DNA: TGTGCCAGCAGTTATGGGTCGCAGGGGGCAAATCAGCCCCAGCATTTT
CDR3 protein: CASSYGSQGANQPQHF

V gene: TRBV7-6
D gene: TRBD1
CDR3 length: 15
clone size: NA
J gene: TRBJ1-6
CDR3 DNA: TGTGCCAGCAGCTTAGGGACAGGGCCGAATTCACCCCTCCACTTT
CDR3 protein: CASSLGTGPNSPLHF

V gene: TRBV18
D gene: NA
CDR3 length: 13
clone size: NA
J gene: TRBJ1-4
CDR3 DNA: TGTGCCAGCCTGGGGCAGATAAATGAAAAACTGTTTTTT
CDR3 protein: CASLGQINEKLFF

V gene: TRBV6-4
D gene: NA
CDR3 length: 13
clone size: NA
J gene: TRBJ1-1
CDR3 DNA: TGTGCCAGCCGAGAACAGGTAGGCGCTGAAGCTTTCTTT
CDR3 protein: CASREQVGAEAFF

V gene: TRBV5-1
D gene: TRBD2
CDR3 length: 17
clone size: few
J gene: TRBJ2-5
CDR3 DNA: TGCGCCAGCAGCTTGGCGACTAGCGGGAGGGCTGAAGAGACCCAGTACTTC
CDR3 protein: CASSLATSGRAEETQYF

V gene: TRBV7-2
D gene: NA
CDR3 length: 11
clone size: NA
J gene: TRBJ2-1
CDR3 DNA: TGTGCCAGCAGACGGAGCAATGAGCAGTTCTTC
CDR3 protein: CASRRSNEQFF

V gene: TRBV19
D gene: TRBD1
CDR3 length: 16
clone size: NA
J gene: TRBJ1-1
CDR3 DNA: TGTGCCAGTACCCCGGTGACAGGGCAATTGAACACTGAAGCTTTCTTT
CDR3 protein: CASTPVTGQLNTEAFF

V gene: TRBV28
D gene: NA
CDR3 length: 13
clone size: few
J gene: TRBJ1-6
CDR3 DNA: TGTGCCAGCAGTTTCGCCTATAATTCACCCCTCCACTTT
CDR3 protein: CASSFAYNSPLHF

V gene: TRBV5-6
D gene: NA
CDR3 length: 16
clone size: NA
J gene: TRBJ1-1
CDR3 DNA: TGTGCCAGCAGCTTGTTTGGGCATATCTCGGGCACTGAAGCTTTCTTT
CDR3 protein: CASSLFGHISGTEAFF

V gene: TRBV19
D gene: TRBD2
CDR3 length: 17
clone size: NA
J gene: TRBJ2-2
CDR3 DNA: TGTGCCAGTAGTATAGAGTGGGGGGGATGGAACACCGGGGAGCTGTTTTTT
CDR3 protein: CASSIEWGGWNTGELFF

V gene: TRBV9
D gene: TRBD2
CDR3 length: 15
clone size: NA
J gene: TRBJ2-2
CDR3 DNA: TGTGCCAGCAGGGTAGCGGGAGGGAACACCGGGGAGCTGTTTTTT
CDR3 protein: CASRVAGGNTGELFF

V gene: TRBV28
D gene: NA
CDR3 length: 11
clone size: NA
J gene: TRBJ2-1
CDR3 DNA: TGTGCCAGCAGTGCAGACAATGAGCAGTTCTTC
CDR3 protein: CASSADNEQFF

V gene: TRBV5-1
D gene: TRBD2
CDR3 length: 17
clone size: NA
J gene: TRBJ2-3
CDR3 DNA: TGCGCCAGCAGCGTTGGATCGGGACTAGCGGGAGTAAGTACGCAGTATTTT
CDR3 protein: CASSVGSGLAGVSTQYF

V gene: TRBV7-8
D gene: NA
CDR3 length: 15
clone size: few
J gene: TRBJ1-3
CDR3 DNA: TGTGCCAGCAGCTTAGTGCGGAGCCCGAGAAACACCATATATTTT
CDR3 protein: CASSLVRSPRNTIYF

V gene: TRBV19
D gene: TRBD1
CDR3 length: 18
clone size: NA
J gene: TRBJ2-5
CDR3 DNA: TGTGCCAGTAGGCCCCTACCCACGCAGGGACAGGCGCAAGAGACCCAGTACTTC
CDR3 protein: CASRPLPTQGQAQETQYF

V gene: TRBV6-2/TRBV6-3
D gene: TRBD1
CDR3 length: 14
clone size: NA
J gene: TRBJ1-3
CDR3 DNA: TGTGCCAGCAGCGGACAGGGGACTGGAAACACCATATATTTT
CDR3 protein: CASSGQGTGNTIYF

V gene: TRBV28
D gene: NA
CDR3 length: 14
clone size: NA
J gene: TRBJ2-3
CDR3 DNA: TGTGCCAGCCAACCCGGGGGGCCGGAAGATACGCAGTATTTT
CDR3 protein: CASQPGGPEDTQYF

V gene: TRBV2
D gene: TRBD1
CDR3 length: 16
clone size: NA
J gene: TRBJ1-3
CDR3 DNA: TGTGCCAGCAGTGGGGGACAGGGGGGCTCTGGAAACACCATATATTTT
CDR3 protein: CASSGGQGGSGNTIYF

V gene: TRBV4-1
D gene: NA
CDR3 length: 14
clone size: NA
J gene: TRBJ1-5
CDR3 DNA: TGCGCCAGCAGTTTCAAGTATAGCAATCAGCCCCAGCATTTT
CDR3 protein: CASSFKYSNQPQHF

V gene: TRBV2
D gene: TRBD2
CDR3 length: 13
clone size: NA
J gene: TRBJ2-3
CDR3 DNA: TGTGCCGGAGCGGGAGGGCCGACAGATACGCAGTATTTT
CDR3 protein: CAGAGGPTDTQYF

V gene: TRBV7-2
D gene: NA
CDR3 length: 15
clone size: NA
J gene: TRBJ1-4
CDR3 DNA: TGTGCCAGCAGCTTATGGGCAGGCTTTAATGAAAAACTGTTTTTT
CDR3 protein: CASSLWAGFNEKLFF

V gene: TRBV5-6
D gene: NA
CDR3 length: 17
clone size: NA
J gene: TRBJ2-7
CDR3 DNA: TGTGCCAGCAGCTTGATTGCGGGCAGAATGGGTTCCTACGAGCAGTACTTC
CDR3 protein: CASSLIAGRMGSYEQYF

V gene: TRBV2
D gene: TRBD2
CDR3 length: 14
clone size: once
J gene: TRBJ2-7
CDR3 DNA: TGTGCCAGCAGTGGACTAGCGGGATACTACGAGCAGTACTTC
CDR3 protein: CASSGLAGYYEQYF

V gene: TRBV7-8
D gene: TRBD1
CDR3 length: 16
clone size: NA
J gene: TRBJ1-1
CDR3 DNA: TGTGCCAGCAGCTTAGGAGGGACAGGGCTCTTTCTTGAAGCTTTCTTT
CDR3 protein: CASSLGGTGLFLEAFF

V gene: TRBV27
D gene: NA
CDR3 length: 15
clone size: NA
J gene: TRBJ2-2
CDR3 DNA: TGTGCCAGCAGTTTATCAGGGGGGTACACCGGGGAGCTGTTTTTT
CDR3 protein: CASSLSGGYTGELFF

V gene: TRBV9
D gene: NA
CDR3 length: 13
clone size: NA
J gene: TRBJ2-2
CDR3 DNA: TGTGCCAGCAGGGGTCTGAACACCGGGGAGCTGTTTTTT
CDR3 protein: CASRGLNTGELFF

V gene: TRBV6-6
D gene: TRBD1
CDR3 length: 15
clone size: NA
J gene: TRBJ2-5
CDR3 DNA: TGTGCCAGCAACTCACAGGGGGAGCTGGGAGAGACCCAGTACTTC
CDR3 protein: CASNSQGELGETQYF

V gene: TRBV4-1
D gene: TRBD1
CDR3 length: 16
clone size: NA
J gene: TRBJ1-1
CDR3 DNA: TGCGCCAGTAGGGAGGGGACAGTGCCTACGAACACTGAAGCTTTCTTT
CDR3 protein: CASREGTVPTNTEAFF

V gene: TRBV19
D gene: NA
CDR3 length: 15
clone size: NA
J gene: TRBJ2-2
CDR3 DNA: TGTGCCAGTACCCAAAGGGGGGGCCTGACCGGGGAGCTGTTTTTT
CDR3 protein: CASTQRGGLTGELFF

V gene: TRBV27
D gene: NA
CDR3 length: 13
clone size: NA
J gene: TRBJ1-3
CDR3 DNA: TGTGCCAGCAGTTTTGGAGGAGGAAACACCATATATTTT
CDR3 protein: CASSFGGGNTIYF

V gene: TRBV7-2
D gene: NA
CDR3 length: 15
clone size: NA
J gene: TRBJ1-6
CDR3 DNA: TGTGCCAGCAGCTCTCACAGGGTACGAGGTGCACCCCTCCACTTT
CDR3 protein: CASSSHRVRGAPLHF

V gene: TRBV5-5
D gene: NA
CDR3 length: 8
clone size: NA
J gene: TRBJ1-2
CDR3 DNA: TGTGCCAGCGGAGGGATTACCTTC
CDR3 protein: CASGGITF

V gene: TRBV7-9
D gene: TRBD1
CDR3 length: 15
clone size: NA
J gene: TRBJ2-3
CDR3 DNA: TGTGCCAGCAGCACAGGGGCCGCTAGCACAGATACGCAGTATTTT
CDR3 protein: CASSTGAASTDTQYF

V gene: TRBV5-6
D gene: NA
CDR3 length: 14
clone size: NA
J gene: TRBJ1-3
CDR3 DNA: TGTGCCAGCAGCTGGGACTTCTCTGGAAACACCATATATTTT
CDR3 protein: CASSWDFSGNTIYF

V gene: TRBV11-2
D gene: NA
CDR3 length: 14
clone size: NA
J gene: TRBJ2-7
CDR3 DNA: TGTGCCAGCAGCCCCCGGCCCACAGCTTACGAGCAGTACTTC
CDR3 protein: CASSPRPTAYEQYF

V gene: TRBV5-1
D gene: NA
CDR3 length: 17
clone size: NA
J gene: TRBJ1-2
CDR3 DNA: TGCGCCAGCAGCTTGGGGGCAGACAGGTTCCCTAACTATGGCTACACCTTC
CDR3 protein: CASSLGADRFPNYGYTF

V gene: TRBV30
D gene: NA
CDR3 length: 12
clone size: NA
J gene: TRBJ1-6
CDR3 DNA: TGTGCCCGGGACGGGGGGAATTCACCCCTCCACTTT
CDR3 protein: CARDGGNSPLHF

V gene: TRBV30
D gene: TRBD1
CDR3 length: 11
clone size: NA
J gene: TRBJ2-7
CDR3 DNA: TGTGCTGGACAGGGGGCCCACGAGCAGTACTTC
CDR3 protein: CAGQGAHEQYF

V gene: TRBV5-1
D gene: TRBD1
CDR3 length: 16
clone size: NA
J gene: TRBJ1-2
CDR3 DNA: TGCGCCAGCAGCTTGGGGACAGGGGCCGGCTTCTATGGCTACACCTTC
CDR3 protein: CASSLGTGAGFYGYTF

V gene: TRBV7-6
D gene: TRBD2
CDR3 length: 16
clone size: NA
J gene: TRBJ2-3
CDR3 DNA: TGTGCCAGCAGTGTGCTAGCGGGAGGGCCATTGGATACGCAGTATTTT
CDR3 protein: CASSVLAGGPLDTQYF

V gene: TRBV7-9
D gene: NA
CDR3 length: 13
clone size: NA
J gene: TRBJ1-6
CDR3 DNA: TGTGCCAGCAGCACCTCAACAGGGTTGCCCCTCCACTTT
CDR3 protein: CASSTSTGLPLHF

V gene: TRBV6-2/TRBV6-3
D gene: NA
CDR3 length: 16
clone size: NA
J gene: TRBJ1-1
CDR3 DNA: TGTGCCAGCAGTTACTCGAGAGGGGGACGGAACACTGAAGCTTTCTTT
CDR3 protein: CASSYSRGGRNTEAFF